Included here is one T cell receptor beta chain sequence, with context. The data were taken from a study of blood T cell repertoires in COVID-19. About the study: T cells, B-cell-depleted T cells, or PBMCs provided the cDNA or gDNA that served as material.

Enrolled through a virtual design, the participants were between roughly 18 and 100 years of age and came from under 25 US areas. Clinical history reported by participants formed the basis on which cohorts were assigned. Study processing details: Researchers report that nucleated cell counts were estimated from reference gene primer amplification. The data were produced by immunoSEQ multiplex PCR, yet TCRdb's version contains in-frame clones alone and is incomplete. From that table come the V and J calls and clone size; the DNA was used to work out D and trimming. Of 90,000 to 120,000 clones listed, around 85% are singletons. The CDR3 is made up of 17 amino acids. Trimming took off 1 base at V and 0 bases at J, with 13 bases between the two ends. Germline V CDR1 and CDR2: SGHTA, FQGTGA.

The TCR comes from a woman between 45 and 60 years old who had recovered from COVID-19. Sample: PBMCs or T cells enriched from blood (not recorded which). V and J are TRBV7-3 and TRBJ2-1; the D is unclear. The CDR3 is CASSLIGRLSSYNEQFF. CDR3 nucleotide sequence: TGTGCCAGCAGCTTAATCGGTCGCCTGAGCTCCTACAATGAGCAGTTCTTC.